These T cell receptor beta chains were read from a single sample in a study of cytomegalovirus exposure and HLA in healthy donors. Assay: immunoSEQ multiplex PCR; the TCRdb copy retains only in-frame clones and omits some. The table lists a few hundred thousand clones, 75% to 85% of them singletons. The sample comprised PBMCs. The source of these receptors is a woman aged 60 to 75 in good health and CMV-seropositive. CDR3s include the opening cysteine and the closing phenylalanine or tryptophan. D genes are given only for firm matches. Rows give clone size only sometimes, using once, few, many, or a class for an expanded clone.

v_call,clone_size,d_call,j_call,cdr3_nt,cdr3_aa
TRBV6-5,NA,TRBD1,TRBJ1-1,TGTGCCAGCAGTTACTCCCAGGGGGCTGTTTTAACTGAAGCTTTCTTT,CASSYSQGAVLTEAFF
TRBV7-2,NA,TRBD1,TRBJ1-3,TGTGCCAGCAGCATAGCCCGGACAGGGGCCGGAAACACCATATATTTT,CASSIARTGAGNTIYF
TRBV7-9,once,NA,TRBJ1-1,TGTGCCAGCAGCTTATCAAGACAATCGACTGAAGCTTTCTTT,CASSLSRQSTEAFF
TRBV6-6,NA,TRBD2,TRBJ2-5,TGTGCCTCCGGATGGGGAGGGGAGAGAGGGACCCAGTACTTC,CASGWGGERGTQYF
TRBV30,NA,NA,TRBJ2-7,TGTGCCTGGTCTCTCACCGGGTCTCAACTCGACGAGCAGTACTTC,CAWSLTGSQLDEQYF
TRBV19,NA,TRBD2,TRBJ2-7,TGTGCCACCGGGACTAGCGGCCTTACTCCCTACGAGCAGTACTTC,CATGTSGLTPYEQYF
TRBV18,NA,NA,TRBJ1-2,TGTGCCAGCTCACCTGCGGGGAGCAGGGACTTCTATGGCTACACCTTC,CASSPAGSRDFYGYTF
TRBV27,few,NA,TRBJ1-5,TGTGCCAGCAGTTTAGTCCGGACTGATCGGCCCCAGCATTTT,CASSLVRTDRPQHF
TRBV5-1,NA,TRBD2,TRBJ2-4,TGCGCCAGCAGCTTGGGGAGGACTAGCGTAAAAAACATTCAGTACTTC,CASSLGRTSVKNIQYF
TRBV6-5,NA,NA,TRBJ2-1,TGTGCCAGCAGTTTGGCGGCGTTCTCCTACAATGAGCAGTTCTTC,CASSLAAFSYNEQFF
TRBV19,NA,TRBD1,TRBJ1-2,TGTGCCAGTAGTATAGTGGGACAGCTCAACTATGGCTACACCTTC,CASSIVGQLNYGYTF
TRBV29-1,NA,NA,TRBJ2-5,TGCAGCGTTATCAACCCAGCGGAGACCCAGTACTTC,CSVINPAETQYF
TRBV20-1,NA,TRBD2,TRBJ2-7,TGCAGTGCCGGACTAGCGGCGCAGCAGTACTTC,CSAGLAAQQYF
TRBV28,NA,TRBD1,TRBJ1-5,TGTGCCAGCAGTTTATGGGGAACCGGGACAGGGAATCAGCCCCAGCATTTT,CASSLWGTGTGNQPQHF
TRBV25-1,NA,TRBD2,TRBJ2-1,TGTGCCAGCAGTGATTCCCGGGGAGGGCATCCTACCTACAATGAGCAGTTCTTC,CASSDSRGGHPTYNEQFF
TRBV6-5,NA,TRBD2,TRBJ2-5,TGTGCCAGCAGTCTCGGACTAGCGGGCCAAGAGACCCAGTACTTC,CASSLGLAGQETQYF
TRBV9,NA,NA,TRBJ1-2,TGTGCCAGCAGCGTAGACGGGGGTTTCTACGGCTACACCTTC,CASSVDGGFYGYTF
TRBV7-8,NA,TRBD1,TRBJ1-6,TGTGCCAGCAGCTTAGCGACAGGGTCCTCACCCCTCCACTTT,CASSLATGSSPLHF
TRBV25-1,few,NA,TRBJ1-1,TGTGCCAGCAGTGTCGGGGGTAACACTGAAGCTTTCTTT,CASSVGGNTEAFF
TRBV4-1,NA,TRBD2,TRBJ2-7,TGCGCCAGCAGCCAAGGACTTGGGACTAGCGGCTCCTACGAGCAGTACTTC,CASSQGLGTSGSYEQYF
TRBV29-1,NA,TRBD1,TRBJ1-4,TGCAGCGTTGTACAGGGGGATGAAAAACTGTTTTTT,CSVVQGDEKLFF
TRBV6-5,NA,NA,TRBJ2-5,TGTGCCAGCAGTTACTCGGGGGGAGGAGAGACCCAGTACTTC,CASSYSGGGETQYF
TRBV18,once,NA,TRBJ1-1,TGTGCCAGCTCCCTTGCACAGGAGAGGAACACTGAAGCTTTCTTT,CASSLAQERNTEAFF
TRBV5-4,NA,TRBD2,TRBJ2-7,TGTGCCAGCAGCTCCCCCCTAGCGGGGACCTACGAGCAGTACTTC,CASSSPLAGTYEQYF
TRBV5-1,once,TRBD2,TRBJ2-5,TGCGCCAGCAGCCCTACAGCGGGGGGAGAGACCCAGTACTTC,CASSPTAGGETQYF
TRBV6-5,few,NA,TRBJ1-4,TGTGCCAGCGGGACAAGGAATGAAAAACTGTTTTTT,CASGTRNEKLFF
TRBV10-3,NA,TRBD2,TRBJ2-3,TGTGCCATCAGTGGAGGGACTAGCGGGGGGGCAGATACGCAGTATTTT,CAISGGTSGGADTQYF
TRBV25-1,few,TRBD2,TRBJ2-7,TGTGCCAGCAGTGAAAGGGAGAGCGGGGTTAGGTACTTC,CASSERESGVRYF
TRBV15,once,TRBD1,TRBJ1-5,TGTGCCACTACTCCCCGGGGACAGGGCAATCAGCCCCAGCATTTT,CATTPRGQGNQPQHF
TRBV18,NA,NA,TRBJ1-6,TGTGCCAGCTCACCATCGCAGGGCTCCTATAATTCACCCCTCCACTTT,CASSPSQGSYNSPLHF
TRBV6-5,NA,NA,TRBJ1-1,TGTGCCAGCAACACAGGGCCTGAAGCTTTCTTT,CASNTGPEAFF
TRBV5-6,NA,TRBD1,TRBJ2-7,TGTGCCAGCAGCTTAACGGGACAGGGGTCCCACGAGCAGTACTTC,CASSLTGQGSHEQYF
TRBV7-2,NA,TRBD2,TRBJ2-6,TGTGCCAGCAGCCCCCAACTAGCGGGGGGGGTTGGGGGGGCCAACGTCCTGACTTTC,CASSPQLAGGVGGANVLTF
TRBV6-5,NA,NA,TRBJ1-6,TGTGCCAGCAGTCTAAAGGGGAGGTTTTACTCACCCCTCCACTTT,CASSLKGRFYSPLHF
TRBV10-3,few,TRBD1,TRBJ1-2,TGTGCCATCAGTGAAGGGGGACAGGGGGAGTGGGGCTACACCTTC,CAISEGGQGEWGYTF
TRBV27,once,NA,TRBJ1-5,TGTGCCAGCAGACGGTTAGGGGATCAGCCCCAGCATTTT,CASRRLGDQPQHF
TRBV9,NA,NA,TRBJ2-2,TGTGCCAGCAGCGCCGAAAGGGGAACCGGGGAGCTGTTTTTT,CASSAERGTGELFF
TRBV10-3,NA,NA,TRBJ2-1,TGTGCCATCAGTGAACGGGGTGACTCCTACAATGAGCAGTTCTTC,CAISERGDSYNEQFF
TRBV7-2,NA,TRBD2,TRBJ2-3,TGTGCCAGCAGCTTAGCGGCTAGCGGGAGGGGGTCAGATACGCAGTATTTT,CASSLAASGRGSDTQYF
TRBV6-1,few,TRBD1,TRBJ2-7,TGTGCCAGCAGGGGGGACAGGGGTACCCTCTACGAGCAGTACTTC,CASRGDRGTLYEQYF
TRBV30,NA,NA,TRBJ1-1,TGTGCCTGGAGTATCAACATGAACACTGAAGCTTTCTTT,CAWSINMNTEAFF
TRBV5-1,NA,TRBD2,TRBJ2-6,TGCGCCAGCAGCTCGACTAGCCCAGAGGGGTCTGGGGCCAACGTCCTGACTTTC,CASSSTSPEGSGANVLTF
TRBV6-1,once,TRBD2,TRBJ2-5,TGTGCCAGCAGTGAAGCCCGGGGGGTAGAGACCCAGTACTTC,CASSEARGVETQYF
TRBV6-1,NA,TRBD1,TRBJ2-1,TGTGCCAGCAGTGAACCCGGGACAGGGGTTAATGAGCAGTTCTTC,CASSEPGTGVNEQFF
TRBV28,NA,TRBD2,TRBJ2-3,TGTGCCAGCAGTTTATTGTGGCTAGCGGGCACAGATACGCAGTATTTT,CASSLLWLAGTDTQYF
TRBV7-2,NA,TRBD2,TRBJ2-7,TGTGCCAGCAGCATACTAGCGGGGGGTCTTTACGAGCAGTACTTC,CASSILAGGLYEQYF
TRBV28,NA,NA,TRBJ2-1,TGTGCCAGCAGTTCTAATATCAGGGAGCAGTTCTTC,CASSSNIREQFF
TRBV2,NA,TRBD2,TRBJ2-7,TGTGCCAGCACCGGGGGGTTACGTGGGAGTTTGAGGGAGCAGTACTTC,CASTGGLRGSLREQYF
TRBV5-1,NA,NA,TRBJ2-7,TGCGCCAGCAGCTTCTTGGGCCGCTTCTACGAGCAGTACTTC,CASSFLGRFYEQYF
TRBV6-5,NA,NA,TRBJ1-2,TGTGCCAGCAGTCAACACCATACCGTTAACTATGGCTACACCTTC,CASSQHHTVNYGYTF
TRBV7-9,few,NA,TRBJ1-1,TGTGCCAGCAGCTTATTTATGTTGAACACTGAAGCTTTCTTT,CASSLFMLNTEAFF
TRBV25-1,NA,NA,TRBJ2-3,TGTGCCAGCAGTGAATATGGGGGCCGCACAGATACGCAGTATTTT,CASSEYGGRTDTQYF
TRBV7-9,few,TRBD1,TRBJ2-5,TGTGCCAGCAGCGAGGACAGGGGAGAGACCCAGTACTTC,CASSEDRGETQYF
TRBV6-5,NA,NA,TRBJ1-5,TGTGCCAGCAGTTGGAGGGGTCAGCCCCAGCATTTT,CASSWRGQPQHF
TRBV18,NA,NA,TRBJ2-3,TGTGCCAGCTCACCTCGACAGGGACTCACAGATACGCAGTATTTT,CASSPRQGLTDTQYF
TRBV5-4,NA,TRBD2,TRBJ2-7,TGTGCCAGCAGTGAGCGGGGTCCTACCTACGAGCAGTACTTC,CASSERGPTYEQYF
TRBV14,NA,NA,TRBJ1-1,TGTGCCAGCAGCCAACGGCAGGGGAACACTGAAGCTTTCTTT,CASSQRQGNTEAFF